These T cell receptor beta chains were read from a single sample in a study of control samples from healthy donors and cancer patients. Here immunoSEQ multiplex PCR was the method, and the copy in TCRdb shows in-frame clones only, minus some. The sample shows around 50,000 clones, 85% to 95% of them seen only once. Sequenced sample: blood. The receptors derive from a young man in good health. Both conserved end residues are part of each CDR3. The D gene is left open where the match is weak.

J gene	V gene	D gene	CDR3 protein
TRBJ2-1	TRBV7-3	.	CASSISKGHEQFF
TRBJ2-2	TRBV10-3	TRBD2	CAIRRERTTGELFF
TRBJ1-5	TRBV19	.	CASSLFHQPQHF
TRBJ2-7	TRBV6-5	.	CASSPLDEQYF
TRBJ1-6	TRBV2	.	CASMLGGNNSPLHF
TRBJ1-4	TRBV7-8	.	CASSADRGVATNEKLFF
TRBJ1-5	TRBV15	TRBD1	CATSRDRRSQPQHF
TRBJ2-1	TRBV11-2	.	CASSTLTGAYNEQFF
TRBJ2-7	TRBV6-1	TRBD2	CASSERRGSSYEQYF
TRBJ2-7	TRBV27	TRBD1	CASSRDRGREQYF
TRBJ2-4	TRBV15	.	CATSRGSENIQYF
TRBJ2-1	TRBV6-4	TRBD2	CASSDWTSGSYNEQFF
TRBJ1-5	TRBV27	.	CASSRGDNQPQHF
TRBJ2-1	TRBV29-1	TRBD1	CSVEEPGTAYNEQFF
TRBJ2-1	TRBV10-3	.	CAIIGQNNNEQFF
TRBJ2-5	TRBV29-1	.	CSASSETQYF
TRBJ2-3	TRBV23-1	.	CASPTDTQYF
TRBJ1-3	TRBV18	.	CASSSKGNTIYF
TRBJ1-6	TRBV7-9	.	CASSPSTEGPSSPLHF
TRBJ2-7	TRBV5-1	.	CASSLVPALADYEQYF
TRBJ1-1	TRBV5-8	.	CASSLEGGRTEAFF
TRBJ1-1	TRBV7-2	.	CASSLDNRNTEAFF
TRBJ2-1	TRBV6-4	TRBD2	CASSGTSGSDEQFF
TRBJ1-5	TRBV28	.	CASSLVARDQPQHF
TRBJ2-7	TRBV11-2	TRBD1	CASSLDRTGNEQYF
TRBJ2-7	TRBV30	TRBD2	CAWRAKVAGLNEQYF
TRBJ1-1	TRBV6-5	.	CASSYIRNTEAFF
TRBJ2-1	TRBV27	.	CASGFSSYNEQFF
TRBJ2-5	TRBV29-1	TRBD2	CSVDLSGQETQYF
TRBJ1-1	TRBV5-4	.	CASSPQMNTEAFF
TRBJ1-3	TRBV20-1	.	CSAEQGNTIYF
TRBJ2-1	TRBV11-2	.	CASSQSPPKEQFF
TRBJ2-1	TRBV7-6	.	CASSPRQYNEQFF
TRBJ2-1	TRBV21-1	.	CASSKESGNEQFF
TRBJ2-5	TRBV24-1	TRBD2	CATSDLRASGNQETQYF
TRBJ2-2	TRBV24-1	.	CATSDLGGGDTGELFF
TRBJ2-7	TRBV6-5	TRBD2	CASSLAATYEQYF
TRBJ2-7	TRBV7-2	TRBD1	CASSLASMGQGSYEQYF
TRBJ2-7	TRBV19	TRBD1	CASSATGWGYEQYF
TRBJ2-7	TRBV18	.	CASSPPTYEQYF
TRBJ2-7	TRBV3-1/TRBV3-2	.	CASSQAGISYEQYF
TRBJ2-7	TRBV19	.	CASSIDAFYEQYF
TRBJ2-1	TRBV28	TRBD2	CASSPFIGLAGVYNEQFF
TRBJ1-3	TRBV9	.	CASSVGGTGNTIYF
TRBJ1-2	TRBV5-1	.	CASSLAGRVDGYTF
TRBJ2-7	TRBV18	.	CASSPIANSYEQYF
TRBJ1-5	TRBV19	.	CASRQGSNQPQHF
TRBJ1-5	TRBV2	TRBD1	CASRGTGLNNQPQHF